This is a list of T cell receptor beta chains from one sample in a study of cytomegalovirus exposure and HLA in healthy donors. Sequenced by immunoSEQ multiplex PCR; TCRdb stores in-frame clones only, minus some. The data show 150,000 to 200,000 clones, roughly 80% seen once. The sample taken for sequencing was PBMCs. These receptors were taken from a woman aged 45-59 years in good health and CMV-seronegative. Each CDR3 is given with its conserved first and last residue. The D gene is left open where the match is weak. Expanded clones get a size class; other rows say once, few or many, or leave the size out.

cdr3_nt: TGTGCCAGCAGGATCAGGGGTGACAGCCATGGCTACACCTTC
cdr3_aa: CASRIRGDSHGYTF
clone_size: -
j_call: TRBJ1-2
v_call: TRBV27
cdr3_length: 14
d_call: -

cdr3_nt: TGTGCCAGCTCAGCACGGGACAGGGGGAACGAGCAGTACTTC
cdr3_aa: CASSARDRGNEQYF
clone_size: -
j_call: TRBJ2-7
v_call: TRBV18
cdr3_length: 14
d_call: TRBD1

cdr3_nt: TGTGCCAGCAGGGGAACTAGGAAAGAGACCCAGTACTTC
cdr3_aa: CASRGTRKETQYF
clone_size: -
j_call: TRBJ2-5
v_call: TRBV2
cdr3_length: 13
d_call: -

cdr3_nt: TGCGCCAGCAGCCAAGATAGGAGTATCAATGAGCAGTTCTTC
cdr3_aa: CASSQDRSINEQFF
clone_size: -
j_call: TRBJ2-1
v_call: TRBV4-3
cdr3_length: 14
d_call: -

cdr3_nt: TGTGCCAGCAGTTTATCCTCGAACTATGGCTACACCTTC
cdr3_aa: CASSLSSNYGYTF
clone_size: -
j_call: TRBJ1-2
v_call: TRBV28
cdr3_length: 13
d_call: -

cdr3_nt: TGTGCCAGCAGATCTCAAAGGGCAGGGGAGACTGAAGCTTTCTTT
cdr3_aa: CASRSQRAGETEAFF
clone_size: -
j_call: TRBJ1-1
v_call: TRBV21-1
cdr3_length: 15
d_call: -

cdr3_nt: TGTGCCTGGAGTGTGTTAGGGGCCACTGAAGCTTTCTTT
cdr3_aa: CAWSVLGATEAFF
clone_size: -
j_call: TRBJ1-1
v_call: TRBV30
cdr3_length: 13
d_call: -

cdr3_nt: TGTGCCAGTAGTATAGTAATCGGAGGCTATGGCTACACCTTC
cdr3_aa: CASSIVIGGYGYTF
clone_size: -
j_call: TRBJ1-2
v_call: TRBV19
cdr3_length: 14
d_call: -

cdr3_nt: TGTGCCAGTACCCGGGGTACTAATGAAAAACTGTTTTTT
cdr3_aa: CASTRGTNEKLFF
clone_size: -
j_call: TRBJ1-4
v_call: TRBV19
cdr3_length: 13
d_call: -

cdr3_nt: TGTGCCAGCAGTTACGAGGGCAGGAATTTCAATGAGCAGTTCTTC
cdr3_aa: CASSYEGRNFNEQFF
clone_size: -
j_call: TRBJ2-1
v_call: TRBV6-5
cdr3_length: 15
d_call: -

cdr3_nt: TGCGCCAGCAGCCAAGATCTGGGAGACAATGAGCAGTTCTTC
cdr3_aa: CASSQDLGDNEQFF
clone_size: -
j_call: TRBJ2-1
v_call: TRBV4-3
cdr3_length: 14
d_call: -

cdr3_nt: TGTGCCTGGAGTGGGTCTCTAGCGGGTAACGAGCAGTACTTC
cdr3_aa: CAWSGSLAGNEQYF
clone_size: few
j_call: TRBJ2-7
v_call: TRBV30
cdr3_length: 14
d_call: TRBD2

cdr3_nt: TGCAGCGTCGCGACAGGGTCTTGGAACACTGAAGCTTTCTTT
cdr3_aa: CSVATGSWNTEAFF
clone_size: -
j_call: TRBJ1-1
v_call: TRBV29-1
cdr3_length: 14
d_call: TRBD1

cdr3_nt: TGTGCCAGTAGTATAAGTTTCGGCAGGGGGGATAACTATGGCTACACCTTC
cdr3_aa: CASSISFGRGDNYGYTF
clone_size: -
j_call: TRBJ1-2
v_call: TRBV19
cdr3_length: 17
d_call: TRBD1

cdr3_nt: TGTGCCAGCTCATTACAGGAGCATCAGCCCCAGCATTTT
cdr3_aa: CASSLQEHQPQHF
clone_size: few
j_call: TRBJ1-5
v_call: TRBV18
cdr3_length: 13
d_call: -

cdr3_nt: TGTGCCAGCAGCCCCTGGACAGGGGATGGCGAGCAGTACTTC
cdr3_aa: CASSPWTGDGEQYF
clone_size: -
j_call: TRBJ2-7
v_call: TRBV11-1
cdr3_length: 14
d_call: TRBD1

cdr3_nt: TGCGCCAGCAGCCAAACAGGGCTCGTAACACCCCTCCACTTT
cdr3_aa: CASSQTGLVTPLHF
clone_size: few
j_call: TRBJ1-6
v_call: TRBV4-3
cdr3_length: 14
d_call: -

cdr3_nt: TGTGCCACCAGCAGAGCCGCAGGGGGGAATGGCTACACCTTC
cdr3_aa: CATSRAAGGNGYTF
clone_size: -
j_call: TRBJ1-2
v_call: TRBV15
cdr3_length: 14
d_call: TRBD1

cdr3_nt: TGTGCCAGCAGCTTAAGACACTCTGGAAACACCATATATTTT
cdr3_aa: CASSLRHSGNTIYF
clone_size: -
j_call: TRBJ1-3
v_call: TRBV11-2
cdr3_length: 14
d_call: -

cdr3_nt: TGTGCCAGCTCCCGCGGGGGGGACACAGATACGCAGTATTTT
cdr3_aa: CASSRGGDTDTQYF
clone_size: -
j_call: TRBJ2-3
v_call: TRBV18
cdr3_length: 14
d_call: TRBD2

cdr3_nt: TGTGCCAGCAGTTCCTGGACTAGCGGGATAGGCAATGAGCAGTTCTTC
cdr3_aa: CASSSWTSGIGNEQFF
clone_size: -
j_call: TRBJ2-1
v_call: TRBV27
cdr3_length: 16
d_call: TRBD2

cdr3_nt: TGCGCCAGCAGCCAAGATGGGGCAGGGGTTGAGCAGTTCTTC
cdr3_aa: CASSQDGAGVEQFF
clone_size: once
j_call: TRBJ2-1
v_call: TRBV4-1
cdr3_length: 14
d_call: -

cdr3_nt: TGTGCCAGCGGGCCGAGCTCCTACGAGCAGTACTTC
cdr3_aa: CASGPSSYEQYF
clone_size: few
j_call: TRBJ2-7
v_call: TRBV2
cdr3_length: 12
d_call: -

cdr3_nt: TGTGCCAGCAGTTACTCGGGCAGGGGTCAGCCCCAGCATTTT
cdr3_aa: CASSYSGRGQPQHF
clone_size: -
j_call: TRBJ1-5
v_call: TRBV6-5
cdr3_length: 14
d_call: -

cdr3_nt: TGTGCCAGCAGCTTAGGCCTCGGAGCTGGAAACACCATATATTTT
cdr3_aa: CASSLGLGAGNTIYF
clone_size: -
j_call: TRBJ1-3
v_call: TRBV11-2
cdr3_length: 15
d_call: -

cdr3_nt: TGTGCCTGGAGTGTCTCAGGGCTTCAGAACACTGAAGCTTTCTTT
cdr3_aa: CAWSVSGLQNTEAFF
clone_size: -
j_call: TRBJ1-1
v_call: TRBV30
cdr3_length: 15
d_call: -

cdr3_nt: TGCGCCAGCAGCTTAAATGGACAATACGAAGCTTTCTTT
cdr3_aa: CASSLNGQYEAFF
clone_size: -
j_call: TRBJ1-1
v_call: TRBV5-1
cdr3_length: 13
d_call: -

cdr3_nt: TGTGCCAGCAGTCCCGGGACAGCAAAAAATTCACCCCTCCACTTT
cdr3_aa: CASSPGTAKNSPLHF
clone_size: few
j_call: TRBJ1-6
v_call: TRBV6-6
cdr3_length: 15
d_call: TRBD1

cdr3_nt: TGTGCCAGCAGCTTAGACGGAGGGGGGGCCGGGGAGCTGTTTTTT
cdr3_aa: CASSLDGGGAGELFF
clone_size: -
j_call: TRBJ2-2
v_call: TRBV7-9
cdr3_length: 15
d_call: -

cdr3_nt: TGTGCCAGCAGGGGGACAGGGAGGGCTGGAAACACCATATATTTT
cdr3_aa: CASRGTGRAGNTIYF
clone_size: -
j_call: TRBJ1-3
v_call: TRBV6-5
cdr3_length: 15
d_call: TRBD1

cdr3_nt: TGTGCCAGCAGCCCGAGCCCTACGTACTCCTACAATGAGCAGTTCTTC
cdr3_aa: CASSPSPTYSYNEQFF
clone_size: -
j_call: TRBJ2-1
v_call: TRBV9
cdr3_length: 16
d_call: -

cdr3_nt: TGTGCTAGTTCTCCCCGTCAGGAAGGGGCCAACGTCCTGACTTTC
cdr3_aa: CASSPRQEGANVLTF
clone_size: -
j_call: TRBJ2-6
v_call: TRBV12-5
cdr3_length: 15
d_call: -

cdr3_nt: TGCGCCAGCAGCTTCGGGTTGCGGGCCTCGAGGGATGAGCAGTTCTTC
cdr3_aa: CASSFGLRASRDEQFF
clone_size: -
j_call: TRBJ2-1
v_call: TRBV5-1
cdr3_length: 16
d_call: -

cdr3_nt: TGTGCCAGCAGCTTAGTAAATCTTGGTAGTAGTGGCTACACCTTC
cdr3_aa: CASSLVNLGSSGYTF
clone_size: -
j_call: TRBJ1-2
v_call: TRBV7-2
cdr3_length: 15
d_call: -

cdr3_nt: TGTGCCAGTAGTACCTCGACAGGGAGCGAGCAGTACTTC
cdr3_aa: CASSTSTGSEQYF
clone_size: -
j_call: TRBJ2-7
v_call: TRBV19
cdr3_length: 13
d_call: TRBD1

cdr3_nt: TGCAGCGTTGTTCACAGGCTGAACACTGAAGCTTTCTTT
cdr3_aa: CSVVHRLNTEAFF
clone_size: -
j_call: TRBJ1-1
v_call: TRBV29-1
cdr3_length: 13
d_call: -

cdr3_nt: TGTGCCAGCAGTGAGCGGCAGGGGTTGAGCGGCTACACCTTC
cdr3_aa: CASSERQGLSGYTF
clone_size: many
j_call: TRBJ1-2
v_call: TRBV2
cdr3_length: 14
d_call: -

cdr3_nt: TGTGCCAGCAGCCCGGGACAGGGGGCCTACGAGCAGTACTTC
cdr3_aa: CASSPGQGAYEQYF
clone_size: -
j_call: TRBJ2-7
v_call: TRBV9
cdr3_length: 14
d_call: TRBD1

cdr3_nt: TGTGCCAGCAGAACCACGAGGTATAATTCACCCCTCCACTTT
cdr3_aa: CASRTTRYNSPLHF
clone_size: once
j_call: TRBJ1-6
v_call: TRBV28
cdr3_length: 14
d_call: -

cdr3_nt: TGTGCCACCAGCAGAGAAGAAAAGGGGAACAATCAGCCCCAGCATTTT
cdr3_aa: CATSREEKGNNQPQHF
clone_size: -
j_call: TRBJ1-5
v_call: TRBV15
cdr3_length: 16
d_call: -

cdr3_nt: TGTGCCAGCAGCTTAATGCAGGGGGCGGGTACTGAAGCTTTCTTT
cdr3_aa: CASSLMQGAGTEAFF
clone_size: -
j_call: TRBJ1-1
v_call: TRBV7-2
cdr3_length: 15
d_call: TRBD1

cdr3_nt: TGTGCCAGCAGCCGGAAGGACAGAGGAAACACCATATATTTT
cdr3_aa: CASSRKDRGNTIYF
clone_size: -
j_call: TRBJ1-3
v_call: TRBV9
cdr3_length: 14
d_call: -

cdr3_nt: TGTGCCAGCATCCCATCCAGCGGGAGTAGAAGCCACGAGCAGTACTTC
cdr3_aa: CASIPSSGSRSHEQYF
clone_size: -
j_call: TRBJ2-7
v_call: TRBV28
cdr3_length: 16
d_call: TRBD2

cdr3_nt: TGTGCCAGCGGACAAAATGGGCGGAGAACATCCTATGGCTACACCTTC
cdr3_aa: CASGQNGRRTSYGYTF
clone_size: -
j_call: TRBJ1-2
v_call: TRBV28
cdr3_length: 16
d_call: -

cdr3_nt: TGTGCCAGCACCCCGAGGAGAGGATCCTACGAGCAGTACTTC
cdr3_aa: CASTPRRGSYEQYF
clone_size: -
j_call: TRBJ2-7
v_call: TRBV6-5
cdr3_length: 14
d_call: -

cdr3_nt: TGCGCCAGCAGCTTGGACGGACAAGCCATCGGGGAGCTGTTTTTT
cdr3_aa: CASSLDGQAIGELFF
clone_size: -
j_call: TRBJ2-2
v_call: TRBV5-1
cdr3_length: 15
d_call: -

cdr3_nt: TGTGCCAGCAGTGGGGCCTCCCTAGCGGCTTACCGCTCCTACAATGAGCAGTTCTTC
cdr3_aa: CASSGASLAAYRSYNEQFF
clone_size: -
j_call: TRBJ2-1
v_call: TRBV2
cdr3_length: 19
d_call: TRBD2

cdr3_nt: TGTGCCAGCAGCCCGCTAGCGGGGGGGCCGGGTGAGCAGTTCTTC
cdr3_aa: CASSPLAGGPGEQFF
clone_size: -
j_call: TRBJ2-1
v_call: TRBV6-1
cdr3_length: 15
d_call: TRBD2

cdr3_nt: TGTGCCAGCAGTCCCCCGGGAACACGCACCGGGGAGCTGTTTTTT
cdr3_aa: CASSPPGTRTGELFF
clone_size: -
j_call: TRBJ2-2
v_call: TRBV7-2
cdr3_length: 15
d_call: -

cdr3_nt: TGTGCCAGCAGATTACAGGGGAGCACTGAAGCTTTCTTT
cdr3_aa: CASRLQGSTEAFF
clone_size: few
j_call: TRBJ1-1
v_call: TRBV6-1
cdr3_length: 13
d_call: TRBD1

cdr3_nt: TGTGCCAGCAGTGAATCGGGTATTGGATATGGCTACACCTTC
cdr3_aa: CASSESGIGYGYTF
clone_size: once
j_call: TRBJ1-2
v_call: TRBV25-1
cdr3_length: 14
d_call: -

cdr3_nt: TGTGCCAGCTCCGGAGGCCTCCAAGAGACCCAGTACTTC
cdr3_aa: CASSGGLQETQYF
clone_size: -
j_call: TRBJ2-5
v_call: TRBV18
cdr3_length: 13
d_call: -

cdr3_nt: TGTGCCAGCAGCTTATCAGGATCTAATCAGCCCCAGCATTTT
cdr3_aa: CASSLSGSNQPQHF
clone_size: -
j_call: TRBJ1-5
v_call: TRBV5-6
cdr3_length: 14
d_call: -

cdr3_nt: TGCAGTGCTACGGTGAACACTGAAGCTTTCTTT
cdr3_aa: CSATVNTEAFF
clone_size: -
j_call: TRBJ1-1
v_call: TRBV20-1
cdr3_length: 11
d_call: -